Below, 12 T cell receptor beta chains from the same sample are listed, as sequenced in a study of blood T cell repertoires in COVID-19 (dated by TCRdb to the early 2020s). The library came from the immunoSEQ multiplex PCR assay. TCRdb stores this immuneACCESS table with in-frame sequences only. Part of the clones is absent; in the studies checked, under half of the shortfall reflects unresolved V genes, and no reason is known for the rest. In this sample the table shows 200,000 to 250,000 clones, almost 90% of which occur a single time. 1.3% to 1.5% of the sample is in the top ten clones. Sequencing was performed on peripheral blood. These receptors were obtained from a man at least 80 years old with acute or convalescent COVID-19.

The V call is TRBV7-3, the J call TRBJ1-5, with 7 bases matching TRBD1. This CDR3 region has 15 residues. V shed 6 bases, J shed 4 bases, and the junction held 9 bases outside the gene matches. The germline gives CDR1 SGHTA, CDR2 FQGTGA. CDR3 protein: CASRYDRAGNQPQHF. CDR3 bases: TGTGCCAGCAGGTACGACAGGGCAGGGAATCAGCCCCAGCATTTT.

The V call is TRBV5-1, the J call TRBJ2-7; 11 bases match TRBD2. Trimming removed 5 bases from V and 4 bases from J; junction bases left unmatched: 8. The CDR3 has 15 residues. Germline lookup yields CDR1 SGHRS and CDR2 YFSETQ. The CDR3 is CASRLSGGARYEQYF. CDR3 DNA sequence: TGCGCCAGCAGACTTAGCGGGGGGGCCCGTTACGAGCAGTACTTC.

This chain uses TRBV18 with TRBJ2-3; perhaps TRBD1 as D (5 bases). Germline V gene lookup returns CDR1 KGHSH and CDR2 LQKENI. The CDR3 consists of 16 residues. V lost 4 bases and J lost 0, with 14 bases in between. This chain's CDR3 is CASSHRQRTSTDTQYF. The CDR3 region has the DNA TGTGCCAGCTCACACCGACAGAGAACTAGCACAGATACGCAGTATTTT.

This clone was detected once. The V and J genes are TRBV28 and TRBJ1-1; 8 nucleotides line up with TRBD1. The CDR3 totals 15 residues. CDR1 MDHEN and CDR2 SYDVKM come from the germline V gene. V dropped 2 bases and J dropped 1; count of bases not matched to a gene: 3. The CDR3, as DNA: TGTGCCAGCAGTTTAAGGACAGGGTGGAACACTGAAGCTTTCTTT. This codes for CASSLRTGWNTEAFF.

The chain is built from TRBV7-9 and TRBJ2-7; 7 bases match TRBD2. The CDR3 contains 15 residues. Trimming cost V 8 bases and J 5 bases; bases outside gene matches: 15. Germline values: CDR1 SEHNR, CDR2 FQNEAQ (reference sequence). CDR3 sequence: CASASGGGWRNEQYF. The CDR3 DNA follows: TGTGCCAGCGCCTCGGGGGGTGGGTGGCGGAACGAGCAGTACTTC.

This clone was observed a few times. The chain has TRBV7-9 and TRBJ2-1; 10 nucleotides match TRBD2. With 5 bases clipped from V and 5 bases from J, the junction kept 6 bases outside the gene matches. The CDR3 sequence is 15 residues long. Germline CDR1 SEHNR, CDR2 FQNEAQ (reference sequence). In nucleotides, the CDR3 is TGTGCCAGCAGCAGTAGCGGGGGGTACCACAATGAGCAGTTCTTC. Encoded protein: CASSSSGGYHNEQFF.

The V gene is TRBV7-9, the J gene TRBJ2-7; D call uncertain. CDR1 is SEHNR, CDR2 FQNEAQ, per germline (reference sequence). V was pared by 5 bases and J by 0 bases, with 11 bases between. The CDR3 is 14 residues long. This CDR3 reads CASSLTGSSYEQYF. CDR3 sequence (DNA): TGTGCCAGCAGCCTTACGGGTAGCTCCTACGAGCAGTACTTC.

This chain joins TRBV28 and TRBJ2-1; 12 nucleotides match TRBD2. V lost 3 bases to trimming and J lost 2 bases; unmatched junction nucleotides: 8. This CDR3 has 18 amino acids. From germline, CDR1 is MDHEN and CDR2 SYDVKM. The CDR3 sequence is CASSFPTSGSDPYNEQFF. The DNA of the CDR3 is TGTGCCAGCAGTTTCCCGACTAGCGGGAGTGATCCCTACAATGAGCAGTTCTTC. Using reference TRBV28 and TRBJ2-1 for the parts outside the CDR3, the full variable domain is DVKVTQSSRYLVKRTGEKVFLECVQDMDHENMFWYRQDPGLGLRLIYFSYDVKMKEKGDIPEGYSVSREKKERFSLILESASTNQTSMYLCASSFPTSGSDPYNEQFFGPGTRLTVL.

The gene calls are TRBV7-9 and TRBJ2-2, with 7 positions matching TRBD2. Losses at the gene ends were 5 bases for V and 7 bases for J; bases not matched to a gene: 10. Per germline, CDR1 SEHNR and CDR2 FQNEAQ (reference sequence). CDR3 size: 15 residues. The CDR3 coding sequence is TGTGCCAGCAGCCCGGGGGAGGGCCATTTCGGGGAGCTGTTTTTT. It is translated as CASSPGEGHFGELFF.

The rearrangement links TRBV3-1 (or the pseudogene TRBV3-2) to TRBJ1-6, with D hard to call. The CDR3 contains 15 residues. Trimming stripped 4 bases from V and 5 bases from J, with 12 bases between. Per germline, CDR1 LGHDT and CDR2 YNNKEL (reference sequence). The CDR3 loop is CASSPQSGNNSPLHF. The CDR3 DNA sequence: TGTGCCAGCAGCCCTCAGAGCGGGAATAATTCACCCCTCCACTTT.

This rearrangement joins TRBV7-9 to TRBJ2-1, with TRBD2 matching over 9 bases. Looked up from germline, CDR1 is SEHNR and CDR2 is FQNEAQ (reference sequence). Trimming removed 1 base from V and 4 bases from J; junction bases left unmatched: 5. This CDR3 has 16 amino acids. The CDR3 DNA follows: TGTGCCAGCAGCTTAGTGGCGGGGGGGGCTTACAATGAGCAGTTCTTC. Protein sequence: CASSLVAGGAYNEQFF.

The chain carries TRBV12-3 or TRBV12-4 and TRBJ1-2; D is uncertain. This CDR3 region has 13 residues. Trimming left V 2 bases short and J 3 bases short, with 7 bases between. The CDR3 DNA follows: TGTGCCAGCAGTTTACGGCAGGACTATGGCTACACCTTC. It specifies CASSLRQDYGYTF.